This T cell receptor (beta chain) was sequenced in a study of T cells after yellow fever vaccination. Regarding the study as a whole: After the booster, 96% of CD4 and approximately 87% of CD8 primary-response clones were re-detected. High-abundance clonotypes from the bulk population could contaminate FACS-sorted repertoires. Only a small proportion of the clonotypes turned up in both the CD4 and the CD8 compartments, likely arising from convergent recombination.

Template-switching 5'RACE yielded the TCR cDNA; a universal primer site and UMIs were added in the process. TCRdb reanalysed the 5' RACE reads using MiXCR and keeps one entry per CDR3 protein. The sample consists of some 150,000 distinct CDR3 sequences, roughly 8.8% of them appearing once. V was pared by 6 bases and J by 3 bases, with 7 bases of the junction left unmatched. Germline V lookup: CDR1 MNHEY, CDR2 SVGEGT. The CDR3 length is 15 residues. Worth noting for this clonotype: Its specificity is unknown.

This receptor was taken from a man between 18 and 35 years old who received the YFV17D yellow fever vaccine. The chain links TRBV6-2 or TRBV6-3 to TRBJ2-3, with 9 bases identical to TRBD2. This sample comprised CD8+ T cells sorted from PBMCs, obtained 45 days after the yellow fever booster vaccination. CDR3 sequence: CASRTLAGLTDTQYF. CDR3 DNA sequence: TGTGCCAGCAGAACACTAGCGGGTCTTACAGATACGCAGTATTTT.